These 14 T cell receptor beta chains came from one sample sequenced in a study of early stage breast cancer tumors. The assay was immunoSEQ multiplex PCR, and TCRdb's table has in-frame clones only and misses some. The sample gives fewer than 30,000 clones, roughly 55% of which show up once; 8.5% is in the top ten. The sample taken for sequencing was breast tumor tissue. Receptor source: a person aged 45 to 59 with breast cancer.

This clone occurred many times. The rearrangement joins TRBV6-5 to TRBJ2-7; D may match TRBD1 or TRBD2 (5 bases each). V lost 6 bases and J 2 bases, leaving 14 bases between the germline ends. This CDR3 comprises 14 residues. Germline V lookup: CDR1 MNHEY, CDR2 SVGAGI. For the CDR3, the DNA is TGTGCCAGCAGAAGGGACGGCGCAACCTACGAGCAGTACTTC. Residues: CASRRDGATYEQYF.

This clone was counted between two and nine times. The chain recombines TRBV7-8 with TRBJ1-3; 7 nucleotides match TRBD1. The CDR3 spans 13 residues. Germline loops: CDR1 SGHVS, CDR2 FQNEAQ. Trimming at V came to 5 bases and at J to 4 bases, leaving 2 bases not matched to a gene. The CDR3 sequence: CASSRGQGNTIYF. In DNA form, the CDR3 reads TGTGCCAGCAGCCGGGGACAGGGAAACACCATATATTTT.

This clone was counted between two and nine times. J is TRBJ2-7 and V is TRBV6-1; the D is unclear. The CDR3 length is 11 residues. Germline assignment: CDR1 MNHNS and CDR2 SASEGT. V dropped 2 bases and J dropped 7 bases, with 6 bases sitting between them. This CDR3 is CASSEQWEQYF. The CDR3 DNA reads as TGTGCCAGCAGTGAACAATGGGAGCAGTACTTC.

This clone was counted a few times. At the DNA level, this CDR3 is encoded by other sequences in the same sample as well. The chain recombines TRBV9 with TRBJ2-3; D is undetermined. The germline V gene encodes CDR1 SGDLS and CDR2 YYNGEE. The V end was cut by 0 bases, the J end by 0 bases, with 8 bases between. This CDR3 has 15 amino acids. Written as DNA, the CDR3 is TGTGCCAGCAGCGTAGGGGTAGATAGCACAGATACGCAGTATTTT. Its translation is CASSVGVDSTDTQYF.

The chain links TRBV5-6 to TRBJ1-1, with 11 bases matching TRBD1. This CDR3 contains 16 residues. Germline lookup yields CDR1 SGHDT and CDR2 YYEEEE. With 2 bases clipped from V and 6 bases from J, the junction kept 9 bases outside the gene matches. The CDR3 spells CASSLPGQGEWAEAFF. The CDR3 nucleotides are TGTGCCAGCAGCTTACCGGGACAGGGGGAATGGGCTGAAGCTTTCTTT.

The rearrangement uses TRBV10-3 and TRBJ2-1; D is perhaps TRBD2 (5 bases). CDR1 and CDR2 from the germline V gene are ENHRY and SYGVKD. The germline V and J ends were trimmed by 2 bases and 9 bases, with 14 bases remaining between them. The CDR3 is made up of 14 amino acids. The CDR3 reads CAISEGLPRGEQFF. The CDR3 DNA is TGTGCCATCAGTGAGGGACTGCCCCGAGGTGAGCAGTTCTTC.

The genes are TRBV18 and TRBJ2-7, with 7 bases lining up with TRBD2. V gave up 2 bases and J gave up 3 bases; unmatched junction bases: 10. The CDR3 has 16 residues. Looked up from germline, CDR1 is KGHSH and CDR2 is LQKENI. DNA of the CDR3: TGTGCCAGCTCACCATTTAGGGCGGGAGAGGGCTACGAGCAGTACTTC. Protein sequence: CASSPFRAGEGYEQYF.

The CDR3 here is CASSLAAGGTEAFF. CDR3 bases: TGCGCCAGCAGCTTGGCGGCAGGGGGCACTGAAGCTTTCTTT. The rearrangement links TRBV5-1 to TRBJ1-1; 7 bases match TRBD1. Germline trimming cut 0 bases from V and 4 bases from J; bases unmatched to any gene: 3. CDR1 SGHRS and CDR2 YFSETQ come from the germline V gene. This CDR3 comprises 14 residues.

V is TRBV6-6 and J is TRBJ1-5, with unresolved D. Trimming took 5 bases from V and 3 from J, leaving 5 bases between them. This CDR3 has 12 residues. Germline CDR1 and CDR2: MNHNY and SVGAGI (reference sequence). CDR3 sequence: CASSGLNQPQHF. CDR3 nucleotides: TGTGCCAGCAGTGGGCTCAATCAGCCCCAGCATTTT.

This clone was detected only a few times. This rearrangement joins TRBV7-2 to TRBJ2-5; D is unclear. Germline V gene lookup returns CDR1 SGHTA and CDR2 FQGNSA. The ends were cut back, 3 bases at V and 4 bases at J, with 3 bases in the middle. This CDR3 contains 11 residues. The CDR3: CASSFGETQYF. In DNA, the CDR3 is TGTGCCAGCAGCTTCGGAGAGACCCAGTACTTC.

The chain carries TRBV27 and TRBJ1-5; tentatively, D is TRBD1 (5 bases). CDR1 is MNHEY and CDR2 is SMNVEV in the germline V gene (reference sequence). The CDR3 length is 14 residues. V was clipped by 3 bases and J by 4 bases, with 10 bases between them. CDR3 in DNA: TGTGCCAGCAGTTTCGGGGCAGATAATCAGCCCCAGCATTTT. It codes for CASSFGADNQPQHF.

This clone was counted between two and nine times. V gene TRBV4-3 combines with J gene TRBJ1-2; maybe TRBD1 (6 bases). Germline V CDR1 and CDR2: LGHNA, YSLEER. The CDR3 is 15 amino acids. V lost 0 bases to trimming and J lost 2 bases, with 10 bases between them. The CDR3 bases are TGCGCCAGCAGCCAAGATGGCGACAGGAACTATGGCTACACCTTC. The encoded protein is CASSQDGDRNYGYTF.

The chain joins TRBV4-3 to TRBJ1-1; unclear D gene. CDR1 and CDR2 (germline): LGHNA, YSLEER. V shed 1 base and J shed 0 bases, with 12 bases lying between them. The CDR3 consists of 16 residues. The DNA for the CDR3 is TGCGCCAGCAGCCAAGGGGTCGGCTGGATGAACACTGAAGCTTTCTTT. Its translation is CASSQGVGWMNTEAFF.

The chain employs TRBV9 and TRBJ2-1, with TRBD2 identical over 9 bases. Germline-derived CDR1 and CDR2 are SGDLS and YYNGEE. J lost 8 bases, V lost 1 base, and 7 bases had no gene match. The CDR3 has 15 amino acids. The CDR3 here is CASSVRIAGAYEQFF. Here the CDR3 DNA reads TGTGCCAGCAGCGTAAGAATAGCGGGAGCCTATGAGCAGTTCTTC.